The table lists the clone carrying this T cell receptor (beta chain) with many counts. The data originate from a study of identical twins. A universal primer binding site was introduced by template switching. The final cDNA contained unique molecular identifiers. Via MiXCR, TCRdb re-called the 5' RACE reads, giving one row per CDR3 protein. Of 510,000 or so distinct CDR3 sequences in the sample, nearly 15% were seen once. V lost 0 bases and J 7 bases, leaving 14 bases between the germline ends. Germline CDR1 is SGHRS and CDR2 is YFSETQ. CDR3 size: 15 residues. These data also featured in a second study, about yellow fever vaccine responses in identical twins. That report adds: Convergence reportedly seemed to mark part of the twins' vaccine T cell response, with personalization marking the rest.

The clonotype comes from a woman aged 18-30 years in good health. Sequenced: CD4+ T cells sorted from blood. This chain uses TRBV5-1 with TRBJ1-5; D might be TRBD1 (5 bases). CDR3 bases: TGCGCCAGCAGCTTGGGGCCCAGGGCGCTCCAGCCCCAGCATTTT. Its protein product is CASSLGPRALQPQHF. Using reference TRBV5-1 and TRBJ1-5 for the parts outside the CDR3, the full variable domain is KAGVTQTPRYLIKTRGQQVTLSCSPISGHRSVSWYQQTPGQGLQFLFEYFSETQRNKGNFPGRFSGRQFSNSRSEMNVSTLELGDSALYLCASSLGPRALQPQHFGDGTRLSIL.